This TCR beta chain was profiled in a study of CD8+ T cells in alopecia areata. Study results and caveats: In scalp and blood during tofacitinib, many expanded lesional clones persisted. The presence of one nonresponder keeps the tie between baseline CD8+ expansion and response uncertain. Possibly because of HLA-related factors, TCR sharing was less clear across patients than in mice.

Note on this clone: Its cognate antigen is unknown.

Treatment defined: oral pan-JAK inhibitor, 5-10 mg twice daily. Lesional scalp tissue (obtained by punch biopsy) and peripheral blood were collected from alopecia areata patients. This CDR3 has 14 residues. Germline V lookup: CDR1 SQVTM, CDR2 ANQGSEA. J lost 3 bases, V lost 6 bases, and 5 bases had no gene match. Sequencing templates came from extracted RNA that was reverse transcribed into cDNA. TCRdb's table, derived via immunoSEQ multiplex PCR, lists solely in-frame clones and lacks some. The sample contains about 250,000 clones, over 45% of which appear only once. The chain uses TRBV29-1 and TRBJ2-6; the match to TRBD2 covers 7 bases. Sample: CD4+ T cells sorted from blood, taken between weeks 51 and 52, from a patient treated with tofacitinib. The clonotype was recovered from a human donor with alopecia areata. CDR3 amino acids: CSVGEGIGANVLTF. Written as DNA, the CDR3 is TGCAGCGTCGGGGAGGGGATTGGGGCCAACGTCCTGACTTTC.